Reported below is one TCR beta chain. Its antigen is currently unknown. Trimming cost V 5 bases and J 3 bases, with 28 bases left between them. CDR1 is DFQATT and CDR2 is SNEGSKA in the germline V gene (reference sequence). The CDR3 has 18 amino acids. The data belong to a study of response to subunit inactivated influenza vaccine. From the RT-PCR reads, TCRdb called clonotypes with MiXCR, one entry per CDR3 protein. Of 700,000 to 800,000 distinct CDR3 sequences detected, under 20% appear once; the ten largest clones hold roughly a tenth. Study-wide results and caveats: New T cells are recruited in small numbers by each seasonal influenza vaccination, according to the authors' suggestion.

The sequence was obtained from a man between 45 and 60 years old who received an inactivated influenza vaccine. V and J are TRBV20-1 and TRBJ1-2; tentative D call: TRBD1 (5 bases). Sequences were derived from PBMCs from blood, sampled around 5 days after vaccination. CDR3 region: CSAGPGGGWHTTDYGYTF. The CDR3 DNA reads TGCAGTGCTGGGCCGGGGGGAGGTTGGCACACGACCGACTATGGCTACACCTTC.